The TCR beta chain described here comes from a study of CD8 T cells in Susac syndrome. Random hexamers primed reverse transcription of 0.5 to 1 ug RNA. One entry per CDR3 protein, called by TCRdb with MiXCR from the immunoSEQ multiplex PCR reads. Of roughly 150,000 distinct CDR3 sequences listed, 85% to 95% were seen once; the top ten hold 0.16%. V lost 4 bases to trimming and J lost 1 base, with 13 bases between them. Germline V gene data show CDR1 as MGHRA and CDR2 as YSYEKL. This CDR3 comprises 15 residues. The material sequenced was CD4+ T cells from PBMCs. The rearrangement uses TRBV4-1 and TRBJ2-5; D may be TRBD1 (6 bases). The clonotype comes from a human donor with Susac syndrome. As DNA, the CDR3 is TGCGCCAGCAGCCCTCGACGGGACACCCAAGAGACCCAGTACTTC. Translating it yields CASSPRRDTQETQYF.